This T cell receptor beta chain appears in the sequencing data of a study of T cell responses to AZD1222 COVID-19 vaccine. General study points: Reports indicate that nearly half of spike-specific TCRs are directed at unmutated variant regions.

Assay used: immunoSEQ multiplex PCR; TCRdb lists only in-frame clones, some missing. The repertoire consists of 120,000 to 150,000 clones, with approximately 90% occurring once and the leading ten covering 3.4%. The CDR3 contains 17 residues. Germline V lookup: CDR1 LGHNA, CDR2 YSLEER. V was shortened by 4 bases and J by 2 bases, with 19 bases between the two germline ends. The table lists this clone with a count of one. What it binds is unknown. The chain couples TRBV4-3 to TRBJ2-3; unclear D gene. The sequenced sample was peripheral blood, obtained on day 0 of AZD1222 vaccination. This receptor was taken from an adult in good health. CDR3 sequence: CASSPRLNGLSTDTQYF. Here the CDR3 DNA reads TGCGCCAGCAGCCCCCGCCTTAATGGATTATCCACAGATACGCAGTATTTT.